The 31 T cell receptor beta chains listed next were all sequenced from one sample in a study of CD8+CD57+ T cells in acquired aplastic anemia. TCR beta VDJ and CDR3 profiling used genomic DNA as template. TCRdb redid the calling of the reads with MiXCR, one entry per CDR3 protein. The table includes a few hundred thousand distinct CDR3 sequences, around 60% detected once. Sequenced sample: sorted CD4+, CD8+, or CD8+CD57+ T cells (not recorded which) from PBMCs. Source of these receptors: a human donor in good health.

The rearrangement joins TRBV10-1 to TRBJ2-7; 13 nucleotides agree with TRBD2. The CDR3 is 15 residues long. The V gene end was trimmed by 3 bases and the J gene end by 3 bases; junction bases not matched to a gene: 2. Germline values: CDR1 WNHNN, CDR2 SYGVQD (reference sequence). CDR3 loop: CASSDRLAGGYEQYF. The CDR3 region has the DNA TGCGCCAGCAGTGATCGACTAGCGGGGGGCTACGAGCAGTACTTC.

The CDR3 coding sequence is TGTGCCACCAGTGATTTTGGGAACTATGGCTACACCTTC. Protein product: CATSDFGNYGYTF. The chain employs TRBV24-1 and TRBJ1-2; no definite D call. Germline CDR1 is KGHDR and CDR2 is SFDVKD. Trimming removed 1 base from V and 2 bases from J, with 4 bases in between. This CDR3 spans 13 amino acids.

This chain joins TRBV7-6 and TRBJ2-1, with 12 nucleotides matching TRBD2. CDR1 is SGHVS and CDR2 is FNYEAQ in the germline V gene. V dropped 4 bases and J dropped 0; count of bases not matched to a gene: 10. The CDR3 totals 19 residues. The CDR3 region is CASSYPLAGGPYSYNEQFF. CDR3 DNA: TGTGCCAGCAGCTACCCGCTAGCGGGGGGGCCATACTCCTACAATGAGCAGTTCTTC.

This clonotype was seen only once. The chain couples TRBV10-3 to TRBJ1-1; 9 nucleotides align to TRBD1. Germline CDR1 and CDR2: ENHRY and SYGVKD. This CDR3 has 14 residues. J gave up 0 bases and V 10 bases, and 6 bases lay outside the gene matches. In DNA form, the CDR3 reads TGTGCCAGCGAGGGACAGGGCCTGAACACTGAAGCTTTCTTT. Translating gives CASEGQGLNTEAFF.

The CDR3 protein is CASSQGWAGGYGTDTQYF. The CDR3 DNA follows: TGCGCCAGCAGCCAAGGTTGGGCAGGGGGATACGGCACAGATACGCAGTATTTT. V and J are TRBV5-1 and TRBJ2-3; 7 bases fit TRBD1. The CDR3 runs 18 residues. The J segment lost 1 base and the V segment lost 4 bases, leaving 15 bases of the junction unmatched. Germline lookup yields CDR1 SGHRS and CDR2 YFSETQ. Together with reference TRBV5-1 and TRBJ2-3, the CDR3 gives the full variable domain: KAGVTQTPRYLIKTRGQQVTLSCSPISGHRSVSWYQQTPGQGLQFLFEYFSETQRNKGNFPGRFSGRQFSNSRSEMNVSTLELGDSALYLCASSQGWAGGYGTDTQYFGPGTRLTVL.

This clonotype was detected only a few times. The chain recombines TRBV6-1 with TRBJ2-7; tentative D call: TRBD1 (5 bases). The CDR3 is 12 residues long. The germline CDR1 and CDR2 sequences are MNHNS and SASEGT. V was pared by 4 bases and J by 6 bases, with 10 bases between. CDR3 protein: CASSAVGAEQYF. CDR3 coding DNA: TGTGCCAGCAGTGCGGTAGGGGCCGAGCAGTACTTC.

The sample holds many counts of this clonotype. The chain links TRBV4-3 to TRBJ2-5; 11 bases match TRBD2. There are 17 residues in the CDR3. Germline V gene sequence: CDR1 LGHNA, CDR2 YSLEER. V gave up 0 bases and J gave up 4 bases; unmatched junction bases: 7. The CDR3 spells CASSQDLLAGGLETQYF. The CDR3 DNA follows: TGCGCCAGCAGCCAAGATCTGCTAGCGGGGGGCCTAGAGACCCAGTACTTC.

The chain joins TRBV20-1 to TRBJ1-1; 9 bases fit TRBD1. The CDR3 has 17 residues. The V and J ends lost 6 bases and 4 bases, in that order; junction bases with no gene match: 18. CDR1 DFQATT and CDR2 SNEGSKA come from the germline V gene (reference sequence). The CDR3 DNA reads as TGCAGTGCCCCTGGGGGGGGGGACAGGGTAATCTCCACTGAAGCTTTCTTT. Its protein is CSAPGGGDRVISTEAFF.

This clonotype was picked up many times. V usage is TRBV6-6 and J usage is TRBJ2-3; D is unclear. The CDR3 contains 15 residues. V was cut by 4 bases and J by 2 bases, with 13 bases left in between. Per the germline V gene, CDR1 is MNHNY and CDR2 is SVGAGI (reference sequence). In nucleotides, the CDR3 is TGTGCCAGCAGTTCCACTCTGAAGCACACAGATACGCAGTATTTT. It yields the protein CASSSTLKHTDTQYF.

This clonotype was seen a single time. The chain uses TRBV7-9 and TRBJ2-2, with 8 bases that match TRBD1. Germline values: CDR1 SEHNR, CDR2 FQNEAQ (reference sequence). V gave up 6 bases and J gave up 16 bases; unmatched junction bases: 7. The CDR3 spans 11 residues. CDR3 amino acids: CASSHTGTGFF. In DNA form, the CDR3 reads TGTGCCAGCAGTCATACCGGGACAGGGTTTTTT.

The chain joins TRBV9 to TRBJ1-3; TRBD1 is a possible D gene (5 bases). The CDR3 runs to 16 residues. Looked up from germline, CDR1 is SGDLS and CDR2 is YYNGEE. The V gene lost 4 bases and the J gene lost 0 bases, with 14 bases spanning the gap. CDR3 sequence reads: CASSIDPGNSGNTIYF. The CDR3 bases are TGTGCCAGCAGCATCGACCCAGGGAACTCTGGAAACACCATATATTTT.

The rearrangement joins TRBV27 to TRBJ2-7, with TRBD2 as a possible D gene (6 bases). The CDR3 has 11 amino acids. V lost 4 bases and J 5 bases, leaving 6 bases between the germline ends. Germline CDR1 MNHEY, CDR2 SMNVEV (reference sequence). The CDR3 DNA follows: TGTGCCAGCAGTTGGGGGGACGAGCAGTACTTC. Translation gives CASSWGDEQYF.

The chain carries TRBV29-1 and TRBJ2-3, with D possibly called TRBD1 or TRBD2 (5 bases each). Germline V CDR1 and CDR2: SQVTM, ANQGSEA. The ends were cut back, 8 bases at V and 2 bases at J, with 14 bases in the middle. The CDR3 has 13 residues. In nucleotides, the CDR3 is TGCAGCACCTGCATGGGGACCACAGATACGCAGTATTTT. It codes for CSTCMGTTDTQYF.

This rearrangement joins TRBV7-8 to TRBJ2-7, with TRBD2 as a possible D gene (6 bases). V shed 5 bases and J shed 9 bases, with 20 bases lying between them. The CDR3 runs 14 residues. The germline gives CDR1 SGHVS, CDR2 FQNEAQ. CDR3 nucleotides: TGTGCCAGCAGCCCCGAGGAGGGAATTGGAGGGCAGTACTTC. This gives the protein CASSPEEGIGGQYF.

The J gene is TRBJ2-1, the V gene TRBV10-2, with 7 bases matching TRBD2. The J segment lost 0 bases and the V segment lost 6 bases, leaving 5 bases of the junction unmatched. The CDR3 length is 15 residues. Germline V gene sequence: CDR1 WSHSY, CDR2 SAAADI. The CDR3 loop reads CASSERGPSYNEQFF. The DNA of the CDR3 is TGCGCCAGCAGCGAGCGGGGCCCCTCCTACAATGAGCAGTTCTTC.

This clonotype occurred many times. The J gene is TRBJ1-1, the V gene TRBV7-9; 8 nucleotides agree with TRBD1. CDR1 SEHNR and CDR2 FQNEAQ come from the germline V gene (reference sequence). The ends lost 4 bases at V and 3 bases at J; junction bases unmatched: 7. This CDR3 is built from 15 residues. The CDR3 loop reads CASSSRTGFDTEAFF. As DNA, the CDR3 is TGTGCCAGCAGCTCCCGGACAGGGTTTGACACTGAAGCTTTCTTT.

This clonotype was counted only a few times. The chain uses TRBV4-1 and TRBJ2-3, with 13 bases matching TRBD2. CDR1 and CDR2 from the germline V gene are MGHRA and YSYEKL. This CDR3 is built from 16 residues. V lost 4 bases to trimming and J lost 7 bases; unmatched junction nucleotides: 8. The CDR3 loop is CASSPGTSGDGNTQYF. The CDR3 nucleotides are TGCGCCAGCAGCCCGGGGACTAGCGGGGACGGGAATACGCAGTATTTT.

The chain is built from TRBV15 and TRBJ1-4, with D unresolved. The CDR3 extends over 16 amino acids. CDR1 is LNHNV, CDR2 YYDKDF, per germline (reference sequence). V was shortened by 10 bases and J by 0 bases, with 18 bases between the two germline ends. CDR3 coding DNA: TGTGCCATCCCGCTGGGGTCCCTTGCAACTAATGAAAAACTGTTTTTT. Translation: CAIPLGSLATNEKLFF.

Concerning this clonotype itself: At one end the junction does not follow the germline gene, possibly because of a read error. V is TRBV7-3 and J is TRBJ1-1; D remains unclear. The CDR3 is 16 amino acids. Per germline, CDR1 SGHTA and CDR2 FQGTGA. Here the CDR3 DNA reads TGTACCAGCAGCTCTAATAGCGGGAGGCCTATTTCTGAAGCTTTCTTT. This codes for CTSSSNSGRPISEAFF.

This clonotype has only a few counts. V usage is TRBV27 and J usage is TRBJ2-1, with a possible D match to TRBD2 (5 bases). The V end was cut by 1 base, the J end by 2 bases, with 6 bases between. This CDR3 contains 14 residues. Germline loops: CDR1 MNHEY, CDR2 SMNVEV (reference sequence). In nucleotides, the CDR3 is TGTGCCAGCAGTTTATTGGGAGCCTACAATGAGCAGTTCTTC. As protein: CASSLLGAYNEQFF.

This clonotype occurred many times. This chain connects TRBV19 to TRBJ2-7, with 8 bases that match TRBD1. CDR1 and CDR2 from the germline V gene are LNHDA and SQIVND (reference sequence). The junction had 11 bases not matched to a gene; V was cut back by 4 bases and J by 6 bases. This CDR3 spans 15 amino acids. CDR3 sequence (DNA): TGTGCCAGTAGTAGTCCGGGACAGGATTTCGGCGAGCAGTACTTC. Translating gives CASSSPGQDFGEQYF.

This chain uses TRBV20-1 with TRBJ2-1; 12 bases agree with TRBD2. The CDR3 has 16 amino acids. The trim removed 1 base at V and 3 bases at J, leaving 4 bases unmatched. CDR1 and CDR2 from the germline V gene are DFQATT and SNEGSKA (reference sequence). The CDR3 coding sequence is TGCAGTGCTAGAGTAGGACTAGCGGGGAACTACAATGAGCAGTTCTTC. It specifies CSARVGLAGNYNEQFF.

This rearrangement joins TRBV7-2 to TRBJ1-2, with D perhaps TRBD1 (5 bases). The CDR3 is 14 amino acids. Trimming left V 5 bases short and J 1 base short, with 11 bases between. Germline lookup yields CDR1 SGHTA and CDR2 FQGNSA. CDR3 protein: CASSPRDVNYGYTF. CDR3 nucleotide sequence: TGTGCCAGCAGCCCCCGGGACGTTAACTATGGCTACACCTTC.

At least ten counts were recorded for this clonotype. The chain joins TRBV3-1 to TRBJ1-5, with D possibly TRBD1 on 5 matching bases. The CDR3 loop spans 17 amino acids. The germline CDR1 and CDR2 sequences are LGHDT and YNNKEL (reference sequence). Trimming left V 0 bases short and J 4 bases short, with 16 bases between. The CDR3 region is CASSQEGGGDLNQPQHF. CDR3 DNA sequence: TGTGCCAGCAGCCAAGAAGGCGGAGGGGACCTAAATCAGCCCCAGCATTTT.

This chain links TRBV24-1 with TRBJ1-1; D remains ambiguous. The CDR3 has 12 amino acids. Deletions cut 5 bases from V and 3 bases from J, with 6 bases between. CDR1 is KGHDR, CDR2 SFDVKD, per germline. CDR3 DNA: TGTGCCACCAGTGGTGGGGACACTGAAGCTTTCTTT. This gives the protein CATSGGDTEAFF.

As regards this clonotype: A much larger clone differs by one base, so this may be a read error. CDR3 region: CSAWQEGRSNTHYF. CDR3 nucleotide sequence: TGCAGTGCTTGGCAGGAGGGTCGATCTAATACGCACTATTTT. The genes are TRBV20-1 and TRBJ2-3; a possible D gene is TRBD2 (6 bases). The CDR3 extends over 14 amino acids. Germline V gene data show CDR1 as DFQATT and CDR2 as SNEGSKA (reference sequence).

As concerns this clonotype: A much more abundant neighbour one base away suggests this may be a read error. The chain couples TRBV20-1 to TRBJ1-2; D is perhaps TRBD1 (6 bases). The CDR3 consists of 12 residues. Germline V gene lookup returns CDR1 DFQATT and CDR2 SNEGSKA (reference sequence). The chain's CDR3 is CGAGGGGFGYTF. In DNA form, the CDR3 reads TGCGGTGCTGGAGGGGGGGGGTTTGGCTACACCTTC.

CDR3 loop: CASSVGRGSGDYEQYF. The CDR3 DNA is TGTGCCAGCAGCGTAGGAAGGGGCTCTGGGGACTACGAGCAGTACTTC. This chain joins TRBV9 and TRBJ2-7, with D perhaps TRBD1 (5 bases). Trimming took 0 bases from V and 3 from J, leaving 16 bases between them. The CDR3 sequence is 16 residues long. CDR1 and CDR2 from the germline V gene are SGDLS and YYNGEE.

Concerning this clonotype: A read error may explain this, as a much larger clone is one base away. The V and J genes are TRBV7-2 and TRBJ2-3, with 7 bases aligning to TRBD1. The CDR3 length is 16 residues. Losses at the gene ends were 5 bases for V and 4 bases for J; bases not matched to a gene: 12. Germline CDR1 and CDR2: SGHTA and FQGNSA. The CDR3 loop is CASSLREGGIADTQYF. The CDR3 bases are TGTGCCAGCAGCCTCCGGGAAGGGGGCATTGCAGATACGCAGTATTTT.

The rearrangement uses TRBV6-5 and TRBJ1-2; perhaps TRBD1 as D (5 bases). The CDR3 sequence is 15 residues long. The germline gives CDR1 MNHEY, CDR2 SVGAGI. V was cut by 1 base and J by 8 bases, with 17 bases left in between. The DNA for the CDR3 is TGTGCCAGCAGTTACTGGGGGGAGAAGGGTGACGGCTACACCTTC. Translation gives CASSYWGEKGDGYTF.

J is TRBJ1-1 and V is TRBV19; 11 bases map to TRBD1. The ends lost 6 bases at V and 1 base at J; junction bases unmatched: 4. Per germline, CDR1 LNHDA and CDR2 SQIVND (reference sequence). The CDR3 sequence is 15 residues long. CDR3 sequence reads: CASRWGTGGNTEAFF. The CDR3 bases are TGTGCCAGTAGGTGGGGGACAGGGGGGAACACTGAAGCTTTCTTT.